This entry describes one TCR beta chain. V was trimmed by 5 bases and J by 3 bases, leaving 17 bases between them. Per germline, CDR1 SGHAT and CDR2 FQNNGV. The CDR3 contains 16 residues. PCR employed 60 Vbeta and 13 Jbeta primers. Sequencing was performed with immunoSEQ multiplex PCR; in TCRdb, only in-frame clones are kept and a portion is missing. Here the sample spans 140,000 to 150,000 clones, under 90% being singletons. The sample belongs to a study of cytomegalovirus exposure and HLA in healthy donors. The chain links TRBV11-2 to TRBJ2-1; tentatively, D is TRBD1 (6 bases). Sample: PBMCs. The clonotype was recovered from a man aged 35 to 55 in good health and CMV-seronegative. CDR3 nucleotides: TGTGCCAGCAGCCTCCGCAGGGGCGCCAACTACAATGAGCAGTTCTTC. Its protein product is CASSLRRGANYNEQFF.